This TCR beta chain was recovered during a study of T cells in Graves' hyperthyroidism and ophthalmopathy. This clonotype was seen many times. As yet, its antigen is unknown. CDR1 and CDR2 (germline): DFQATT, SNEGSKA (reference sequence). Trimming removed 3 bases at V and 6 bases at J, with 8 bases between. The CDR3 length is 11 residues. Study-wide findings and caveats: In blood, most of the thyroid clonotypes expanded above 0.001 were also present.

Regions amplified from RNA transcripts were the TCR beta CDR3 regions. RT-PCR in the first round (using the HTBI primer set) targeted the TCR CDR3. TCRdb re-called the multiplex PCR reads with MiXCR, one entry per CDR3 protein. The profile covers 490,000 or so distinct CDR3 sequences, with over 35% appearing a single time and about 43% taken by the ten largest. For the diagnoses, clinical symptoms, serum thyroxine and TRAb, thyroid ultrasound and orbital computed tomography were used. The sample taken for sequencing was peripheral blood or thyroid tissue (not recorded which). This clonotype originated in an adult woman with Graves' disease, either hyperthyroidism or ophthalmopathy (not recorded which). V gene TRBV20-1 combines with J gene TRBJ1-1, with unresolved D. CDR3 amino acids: CSASWVAEAFF. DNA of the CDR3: TGCAGTGCTAGTTGGGTAGCTGAAGCTTTCTTT.